The clone carrying this T cell receptor beta chain was detected many times. Its antigen is currently unknown. The CDR3 totals 18 residues. V dropped 5 bases and J dropped 1; count of bases not matched to a gene: 9. Germline V gives CDR1 SGHDT, CDR2 YYEEEE. This sample was taken from a study of T cells in Graves' hyperthyroidism and ophthalmopathy. Study findings and constraints: Blood also contained most expanded thyroid clonotypes above 0.001.

From RNA transcripts, TCR beta CDR3 regions were amplified. During a first-round RT-PCR of the TCR CDR3, the HTBI primer set was used. TCRdb fed the multiplex PCR reads into MiXCR, producing one record per CDR3 protein. Of 350,000 or so distinct CDR3 sequences detected, 18% appear once; the ten largest clones hold around a sixth. The sequence came from a woman aged 35 to 49 with Graves' ophthalmopathy. V usage is TRBV5-6 and J usage is TRBJ2-4, with 13 bases that match TRBD2. What was sequenced was blood. Here the CDR3 reads CASSYGLAGVEAKNIQYF. CDR3 nucleotides: TGTGCCAGCAGTTACGGACTAGCGGGAGTTGAGGCCAAAAACATTCAGTACTTC.